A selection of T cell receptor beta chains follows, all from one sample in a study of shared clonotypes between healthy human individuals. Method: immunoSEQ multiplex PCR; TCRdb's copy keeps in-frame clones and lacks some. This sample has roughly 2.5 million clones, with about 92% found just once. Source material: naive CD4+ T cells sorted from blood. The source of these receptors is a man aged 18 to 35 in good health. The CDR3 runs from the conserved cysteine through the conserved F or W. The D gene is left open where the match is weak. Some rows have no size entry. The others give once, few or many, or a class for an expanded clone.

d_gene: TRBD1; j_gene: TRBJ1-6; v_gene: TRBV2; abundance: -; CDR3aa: CASSPGQGYSPLHF; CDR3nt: TGTGCCAGCAGTCCGGGACAGGGTTATTCACCCCTCCACTTT
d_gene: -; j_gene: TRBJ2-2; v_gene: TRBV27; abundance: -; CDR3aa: CASSLWSPGELFF; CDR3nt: TGTGCCAGCAGTTTATGGAGCCCCGGGGAGCTGTTTTTT
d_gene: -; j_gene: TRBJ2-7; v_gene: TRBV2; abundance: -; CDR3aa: CASRDSAFSYEQYF; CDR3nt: TGTGCCAGCAGGGATTCTGCCTTCTCCTACGAGCAGTACTTC
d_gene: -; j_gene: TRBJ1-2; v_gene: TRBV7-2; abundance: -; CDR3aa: CASSAKGYYGYTF; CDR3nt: TGTGCCAGCAGCGCCAAAGGGTATTATGGCTACACCTTC
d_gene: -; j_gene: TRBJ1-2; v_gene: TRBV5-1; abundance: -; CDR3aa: CASSPEPANRDYTF; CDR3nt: TGCGCCAGCAGCCCGGAACCGGCCAATAGAGATTACACCTTC
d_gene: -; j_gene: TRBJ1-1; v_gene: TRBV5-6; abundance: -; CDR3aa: CASSWGAGNTEAFF; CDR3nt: TGTGCCAGCAGCTGGGGGGCGGGGAACACTGAAGCTTTCTTT
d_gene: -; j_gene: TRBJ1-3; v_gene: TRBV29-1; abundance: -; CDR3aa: CSVEQGGNTIYF; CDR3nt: TGCAGCGTTGAACAGGGGGGAAACACCATATATTTT
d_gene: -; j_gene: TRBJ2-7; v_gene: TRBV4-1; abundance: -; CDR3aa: CASSQVLNSFYEQYF; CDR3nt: TGCGCCAGCAGCCAAGTCCTGAACTCTTTCTACGAGCAGTACTTC
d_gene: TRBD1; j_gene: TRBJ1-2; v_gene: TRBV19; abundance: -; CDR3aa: CASRAGGNYGYTF; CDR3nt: TGTGCCAGTAGGGCAGGGGGGAACTATGGCTACACCTTC
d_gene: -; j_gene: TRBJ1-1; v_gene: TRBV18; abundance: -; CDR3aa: CASSPLDSTEAFF; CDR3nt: TGTGCCAGCTCACCTTTGGACAGCACTGAAGCTTTCTTT
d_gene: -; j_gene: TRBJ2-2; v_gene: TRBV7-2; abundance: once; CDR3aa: CASSRTGQTNTGELFF; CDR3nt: TGTGCCAGCAGCCGGACGGGACAAACGAACACCGGGGAGCTGTTTTTT
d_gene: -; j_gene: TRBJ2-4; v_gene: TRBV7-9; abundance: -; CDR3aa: CAIEKNIQYF; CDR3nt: TGTGCCATCGAAAAAAACATTCAGTACTTC
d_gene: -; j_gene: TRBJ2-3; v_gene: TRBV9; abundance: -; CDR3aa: CASSATVGSTDTQYF; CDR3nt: TGTGCCAGCAGCGCGACAGTGGGTAGCACAGATACGCAGTATTTT
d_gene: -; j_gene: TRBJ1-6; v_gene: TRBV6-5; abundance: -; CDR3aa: CASSQIGYDNSPLHF; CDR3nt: TGTGCCAGCAGCCAGATCGGGTACGATAATTCACCCCTCCACTTT
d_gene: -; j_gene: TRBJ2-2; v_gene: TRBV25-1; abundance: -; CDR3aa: CASSVLGDTGELFF; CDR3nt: TGTGCCAGCTCGGTTCTTGGGGACACCGGGGAGCTGTTTTTT
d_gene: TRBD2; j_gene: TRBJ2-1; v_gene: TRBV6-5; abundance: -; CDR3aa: CASSKLAGAGNEQFF; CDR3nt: TGTGCCAGCAGCAAGCTAGCGGGAGCGGGCAATGAGCAGTTCTTC
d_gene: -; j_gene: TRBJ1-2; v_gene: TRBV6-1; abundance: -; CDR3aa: CASSWGSDGYTF; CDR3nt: TGTGCCAGCAGTTGGGGGTCAGATGGCTACACCTTC
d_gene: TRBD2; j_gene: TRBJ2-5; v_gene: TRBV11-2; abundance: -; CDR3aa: CASSLEVQGGGFQETQYF; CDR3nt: TGTGCCAGCAGCTTAGAGGTCCAAGGCGGGGGGTTCCAAGAGACCCAGTACTTC
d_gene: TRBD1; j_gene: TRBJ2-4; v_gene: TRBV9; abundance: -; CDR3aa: CASSRDSKNIQYF; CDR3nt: TGTGCCAGCAGTCGGGACAGCAAAAACATTCAGTACTTC
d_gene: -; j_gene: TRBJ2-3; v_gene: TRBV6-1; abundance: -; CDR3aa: CASSSNGQGTDTQYF; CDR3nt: TGTGCCAGCAGCTCGAACGGCCAAGGCACAGATACGCAGTATTTT
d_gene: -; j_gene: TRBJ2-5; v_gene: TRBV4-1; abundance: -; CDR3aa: CASSQLGGETQYF; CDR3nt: TGCGCCAGCAGCCAACTAGGAGGAGAGACCCAGTACTTC
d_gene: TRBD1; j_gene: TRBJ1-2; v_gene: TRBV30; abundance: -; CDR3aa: CAWSVLRGRYYGYTF; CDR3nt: TGTGCCTGGAGTGTTCTCAGGGGGCGATACTATGGCTACACCTTC
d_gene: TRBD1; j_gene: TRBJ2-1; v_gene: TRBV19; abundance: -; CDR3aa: CASSGFLGQGSYNEQFF; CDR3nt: TGTGCCAGTAGTGGATTCTTGGGACAGGGGTCTTACAATGAGCAGTTCTTC
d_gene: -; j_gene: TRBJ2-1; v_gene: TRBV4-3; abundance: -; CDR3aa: CASSQDLGSNEQFF; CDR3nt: TGCGCCAGCAGCCAAGATTTGGGTTCCAATGAGCAGTTCTTC
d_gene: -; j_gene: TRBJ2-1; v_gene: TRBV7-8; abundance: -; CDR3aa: CASSLGPSSSYNEQFF; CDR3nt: TGTGCCAGCAGCTTAGGTCCCTCGAGCTCCTACAATGAGCAGTTCTTC
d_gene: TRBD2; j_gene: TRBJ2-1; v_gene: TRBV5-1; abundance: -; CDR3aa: CASSPGTSRHNEQFF; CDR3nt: TGCGCCAGCAGCCCCGGGACTAGCAGACACAATGAGCAGTTCTTC
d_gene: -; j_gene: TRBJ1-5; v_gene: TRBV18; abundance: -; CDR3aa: CASSPGQEGQPQHF; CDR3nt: TGTGCCAGCTCACCAGGGCAGGAGGGACAGCCCCAGCATTTT
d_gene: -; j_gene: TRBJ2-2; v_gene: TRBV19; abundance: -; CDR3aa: CASSSGGMRTGELFF; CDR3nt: TGTGCCAGTAGCTCAGGGGGGATGAGGACCGGGGAGCTGTTTTTT
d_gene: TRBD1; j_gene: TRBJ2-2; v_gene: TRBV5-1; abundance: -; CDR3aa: CASSSTGTANTGELFF; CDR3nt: TGCGCCAGCAGCTCCACCGGGACAGCAAACACCGGGGAGCTGTTTTTT
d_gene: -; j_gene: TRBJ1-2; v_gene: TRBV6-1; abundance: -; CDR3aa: CASSAPVDIGYTF; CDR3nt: TGTGCCAGCAGTGCCCCCGTGGACATCGGCTACACCTTC
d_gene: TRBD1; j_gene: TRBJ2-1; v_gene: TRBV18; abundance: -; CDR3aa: CASSPGQGLSSYNEQFF; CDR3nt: TGTGCCAGCTCACCCGGACAGGGTCTCAGCTCCTACAATGAGCAGTTCTTC
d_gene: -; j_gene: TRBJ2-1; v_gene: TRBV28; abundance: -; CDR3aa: CASRLGGSYNEQFF; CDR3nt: TGTGCCAGCAGGCTGGGGGGCTCCTACAATGAGCAGTTCTTC
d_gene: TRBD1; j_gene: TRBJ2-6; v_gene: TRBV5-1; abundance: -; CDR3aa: CASSLAGTVSSGANVLTF; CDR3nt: TGCGCCAGCAGCTTGGCCGGGACAGTTTCCTCTGGGGCCAACGTCCTGACTTTC
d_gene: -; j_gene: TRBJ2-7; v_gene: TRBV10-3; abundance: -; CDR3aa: CAISEFSSSYEQYF; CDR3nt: TGTGCCATCAGTGAGTTCTCGTCCTCCTACGAGCAGTACTTC
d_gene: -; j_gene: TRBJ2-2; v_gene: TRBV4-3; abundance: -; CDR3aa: CASSQEPPGPGELFF; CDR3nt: TGCGCCAGCAGCCAAGAGCCCCCAGGGCCCGGGGAGCTGTTTTTT
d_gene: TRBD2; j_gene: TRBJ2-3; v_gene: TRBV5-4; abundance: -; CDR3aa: CASSSGTSASSDTQYF; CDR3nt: TGTGCCAGCAGCTCCGGGACTAGCGCGTCTTCTGATACGCAGTATTTT
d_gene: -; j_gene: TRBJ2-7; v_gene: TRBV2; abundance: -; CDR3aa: CASRLVVSSYEQYF; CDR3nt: TGTGCCAGCAGGCTCGTCGTTAGCTCCTACGAGCAGTACTTC
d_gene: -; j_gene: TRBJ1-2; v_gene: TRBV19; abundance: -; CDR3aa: CASSISTAFNYGYTF; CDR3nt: TGTGCCAGTAGTATATCGACAGCCTTTAACTATGGCTACACCTTC
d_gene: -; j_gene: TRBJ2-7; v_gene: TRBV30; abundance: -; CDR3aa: CAWSVRLGVAYEQYF; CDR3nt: TGTGCCTGGAGTGTAAGGTTGGGGGTAGCCTACGAGCAGTACTTC
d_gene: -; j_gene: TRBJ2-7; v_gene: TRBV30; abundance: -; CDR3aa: CAWKRAGANYEQYF; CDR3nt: TGTGCCTGGAAACGGGCGGGGGCTAACTACGAGCAGTACTTC
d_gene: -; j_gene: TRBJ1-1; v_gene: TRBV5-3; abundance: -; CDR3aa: CARSPWGGNPEAFF; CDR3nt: TGTGCCAGAAGCCCATGGGGGGGCAATCCTGAAGCTTTCTTT
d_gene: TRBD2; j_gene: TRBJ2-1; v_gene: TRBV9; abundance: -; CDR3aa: CASSLLPTSGSPNEQFF; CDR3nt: TGTGCCAGCAGCCTCCTTCCGACTAGCGGGAGTCCAAATGAGCAGTTCTTC
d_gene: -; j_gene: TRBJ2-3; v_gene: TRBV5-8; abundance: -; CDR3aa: CASSPFRDLASTDTQYF; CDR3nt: TGTGCCAGCAGCCCCTTTAGAGACCTAGCTAGCACAGATACGCAGTATTTT
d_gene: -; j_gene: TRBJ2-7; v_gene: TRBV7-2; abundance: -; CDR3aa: CASSLAQGLTYEQYF; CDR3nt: TGTGCCAGCAGCTTAGCACAGGGCCTTACCTACGAGCAGTACTTC
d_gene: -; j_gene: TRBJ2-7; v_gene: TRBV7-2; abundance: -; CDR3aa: CASSPNGVHEQYF; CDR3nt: TGTGCCAGCAGTCCCAACGGTGTCCACGAGCAGTACTTC
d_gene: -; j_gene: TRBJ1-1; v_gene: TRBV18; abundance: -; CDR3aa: CASSPARVSLNTEAFF; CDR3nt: TGTGCCAGCTCGCCCGCCAGGGTGTCCCTTAACACTGAAGCTTTCTTT
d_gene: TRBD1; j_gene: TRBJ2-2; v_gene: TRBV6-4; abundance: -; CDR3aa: CASSTDRDTGELFF; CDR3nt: TGTGCCAGCAGCACAGACAGGGACACCGGGGAGCTGTTTTTT
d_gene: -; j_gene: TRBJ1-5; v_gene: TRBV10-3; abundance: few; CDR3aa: CATEAGLQPQHF; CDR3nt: TGTGCCACCGAAGCGGGGCTTCAGCCCCAGCATTTT
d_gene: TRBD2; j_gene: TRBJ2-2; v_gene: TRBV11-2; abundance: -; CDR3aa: CASSLGASGKVGELFF; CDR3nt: TGTGCCAGCAGCTTAGGAGCAAGCGGGAAAGTCGGGGAGCTGTTTTTT
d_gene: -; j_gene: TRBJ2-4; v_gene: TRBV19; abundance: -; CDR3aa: CASSIDLGPASANIQYF; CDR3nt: TGTGCCAGTAGTATAGATCTAGGCCCGGCTAGCGCTAACATTCAGTACTTC
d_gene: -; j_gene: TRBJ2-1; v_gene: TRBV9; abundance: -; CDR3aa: CASSRELGNEQFF; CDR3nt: TGTGCCAGCAGCCGAGAACTTGGGAATGAGCAGTTCTTC
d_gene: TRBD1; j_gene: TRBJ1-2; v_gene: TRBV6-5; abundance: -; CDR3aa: CASSYVQGARGYTF; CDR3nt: TGTGCCAGCAGTTACGTTCAGGGGGCAAGAGGCTACACCTTC
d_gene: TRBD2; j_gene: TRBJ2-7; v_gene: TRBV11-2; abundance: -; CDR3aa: CASSYVAGGSYEQYF; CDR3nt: TGTGCCAGCAGCTACGTGGCGGGAGGTTCCTACGAGCAGTACTTC
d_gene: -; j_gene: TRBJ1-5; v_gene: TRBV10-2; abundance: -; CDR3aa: CASSEFKDQPQHF; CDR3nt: TGCGCCAGCAGTGAGTTTAAGGATCAGCCCCAGCATTTT
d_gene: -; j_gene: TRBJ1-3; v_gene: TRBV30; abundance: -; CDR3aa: CAWRPGKSSGNTIYF; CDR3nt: TGTGCCTGGAGACCAGGGAAGAGCTCTGGAAACACCATATATTTT